One T cell receptor beta chain is described in this entry. The antigen is undetermined. The PCR was carried out with 60 Vbeta primers and 13 Jbeta primers. Measured with immunoSEQ multiplex PCR; TCRdb has only the in-frame clones, and not every one. The sample carries about 110,000 clones, around 80% recorded once. This CDR3 is built from 12 residues. V dropped 7 bases and J dropped 1 base, with 8 bases sitting between them. Germline CDR1 and CDR2: SGDLS and YYNGEE. The source of the sample is a study of cytomegalovirus exposure and HLA in healthy donors. Whole-study results and caveats: Later on, a genetic analysis was performed. It linked a missense variant in DCLRE1C with V- and J-gene trimming of TCR beta. A later analysis found TCR association rates differed by HLA locus, highest for DRB1 and lowest for HLA-C. Most subjects' HLA-A and HLA-B alleles were reportedly predicted from TCR beta sequences.

Unrecorded immune exposure was likely among donors, who were nominally healthy when sampled. Sequenced input: PBMCs. V and J are TRBV9 and TRBJ1-1, with D unclear. This sequence was found in a man aged 30 to 39 in good health and CMV-seropositive. The CDR3 reads CASSGSNTEAFF. CDR3 DNA sequence: TGTGCCAGCTCGGGTTCGAACACTGAAGCTTTCTTT. The full variable domain, with the rest looked up from reference TRBV9 and TRBJ1-1, is DSGVTQTPKHLITATGQRVTLRCSPRSGDLSVYWYQQSLDQGLQFLIQYYNGEERAKGNILERFSAQQFPDLHSELNLSSLELGDSALYFCASSGSNTEAFFGQGTRLTVV.